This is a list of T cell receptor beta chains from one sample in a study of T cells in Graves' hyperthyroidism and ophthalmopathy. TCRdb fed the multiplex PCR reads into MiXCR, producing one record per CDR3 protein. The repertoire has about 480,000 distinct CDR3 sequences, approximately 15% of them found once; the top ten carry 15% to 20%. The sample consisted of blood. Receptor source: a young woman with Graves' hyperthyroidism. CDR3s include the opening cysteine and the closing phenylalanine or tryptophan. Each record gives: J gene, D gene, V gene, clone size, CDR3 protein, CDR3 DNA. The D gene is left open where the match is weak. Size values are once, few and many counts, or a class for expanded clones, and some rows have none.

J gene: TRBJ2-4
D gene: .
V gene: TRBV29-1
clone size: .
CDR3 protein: CSVEQNLAKNIQYF
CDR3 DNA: TGCAGCGTTGAGCAGAATCTAGCCAAAAACATTCAGTACTTC

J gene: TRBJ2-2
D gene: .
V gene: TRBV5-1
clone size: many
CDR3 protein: CASSFVSGGPNTGELFF
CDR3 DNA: TGCGCCAGCAGCTTCGTATCCGGGGGACCGAACACCGGGGAGCTGTTTTTT

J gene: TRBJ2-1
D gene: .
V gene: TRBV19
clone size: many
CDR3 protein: CASSMNVYRDLGYTYNEQFF
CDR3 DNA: TGTGCCAGTAGTATGAATGTGTACCGGGACTTAGGGTACACCTACAATGAGCAGTTCTTC

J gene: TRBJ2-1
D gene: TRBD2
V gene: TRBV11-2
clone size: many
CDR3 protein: CASISPSGSYNEQFF
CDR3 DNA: TGTGCCAGCATCAGCCCTAGCGGGAGTTACAATGAGCAGTTCTTC

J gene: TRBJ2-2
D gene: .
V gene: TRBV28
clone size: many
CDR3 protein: CASSWALGGRTGELFF
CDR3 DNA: TGTGCCAGCAGTTGGGCCCTCGGAGGTCGCACCGGGGAGCTGTTTTTT

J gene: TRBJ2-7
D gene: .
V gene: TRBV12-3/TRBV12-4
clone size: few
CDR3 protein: CTGSYSYEQYF
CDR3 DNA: TGTACCGGCAGTTACTCCTACGAGCAGTACTTC

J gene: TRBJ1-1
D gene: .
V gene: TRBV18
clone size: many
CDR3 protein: CASSPLQGQGEAFF
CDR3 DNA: TGTGCCAGCTCACCACTACAAGGGCAGGGTGAAGCTTTCTTT

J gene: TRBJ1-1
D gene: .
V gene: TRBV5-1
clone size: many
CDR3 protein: CASSRDGQPNTEAFF
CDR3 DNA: TGCGCCAGCAGCCGAGACGGACAGCCAAACACTGAAGCTTTCTTT

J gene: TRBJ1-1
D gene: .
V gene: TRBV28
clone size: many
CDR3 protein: CASTQINTEAFF
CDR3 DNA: TGTGCCAGCACTCAAATTAACACTGAAGCTTTCTTT

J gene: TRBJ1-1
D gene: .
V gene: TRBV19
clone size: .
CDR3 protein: CASSISSTGRNTEAFF
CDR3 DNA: TGTGCCAGTAGTATCTCTTCAACAGGTCGGAACACTGAAGCTTTCTTT

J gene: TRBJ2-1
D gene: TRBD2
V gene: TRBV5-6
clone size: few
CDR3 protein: CASSPLLAGGTYNEQFF
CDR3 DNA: TGTGCCAGCAGCCCTCTTCTAGCGGGAGGCACCTACAATGAGCAGTTCTTC

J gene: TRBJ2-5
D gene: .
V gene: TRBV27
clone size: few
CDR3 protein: CASSFVAASQETQYF
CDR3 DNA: TGTGCCAGCAGTTTCGTAGCGGCCAGCCAAGAGACCCAGTACTTC

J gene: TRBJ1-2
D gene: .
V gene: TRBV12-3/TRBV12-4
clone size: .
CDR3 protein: CASSFGGTHVYGYTF
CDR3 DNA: TGTGCCAGCAGTTTTGGTGGGACACACGTTTATGGCTACACCTTC

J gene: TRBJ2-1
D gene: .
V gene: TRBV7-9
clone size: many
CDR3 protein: CASSFGSGANEQFF
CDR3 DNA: TGTGCCAGCAGCTTCGGTAGCGGAGCCAATGAGCAGTTCTTC

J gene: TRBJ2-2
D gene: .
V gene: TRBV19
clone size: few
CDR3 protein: CASSPKVGTRNTGELFF
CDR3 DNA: TGTGCCAGTAGCCCCAAGGTTGGCACGCGGAACACCGGGGAGCTGTTTTTT

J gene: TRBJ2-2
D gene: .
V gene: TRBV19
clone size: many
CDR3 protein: CASSIKGVTGELFF
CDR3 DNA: TGTGCCAGTAGTATAAAGGGGGTAACCGGGGAGCTGTTTTTT

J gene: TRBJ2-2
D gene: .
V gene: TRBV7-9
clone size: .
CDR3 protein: CASSLSGQYTGELFF
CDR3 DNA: TGTGCCAGCAGCTTATCGGGCCAATACACCGGGGAGCTGTTTTTT

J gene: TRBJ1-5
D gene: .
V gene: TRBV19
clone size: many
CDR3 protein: CASESRQGVFQPQHF
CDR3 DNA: TGTGCCAGTGAATCCCGGCAGGGAGTCTTTCAGCCCCAGCATTTT

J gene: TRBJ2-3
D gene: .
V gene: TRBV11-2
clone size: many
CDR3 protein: CASSKGGRNTDTRYF
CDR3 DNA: TGTGCCAGCAGCAAAGGGGGGCGGAATACAGATACGCGGTATTTT

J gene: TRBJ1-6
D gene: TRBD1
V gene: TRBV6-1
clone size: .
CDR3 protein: CASIGTGRALLRNSPLHF
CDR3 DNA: TGTGCCAGCATTGGGACAGGGAGGGCTCTCCTTCGGAATTCACCCCTCCACTTT

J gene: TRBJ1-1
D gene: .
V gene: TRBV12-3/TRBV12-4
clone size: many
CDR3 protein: CASNGGLMNTEAFF
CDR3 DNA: TGTGCCAGCAACGGCGGTTTAATGAACACTGAAGCTTTCTTT

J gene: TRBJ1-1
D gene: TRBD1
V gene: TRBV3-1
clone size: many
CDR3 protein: CASSQISGQDLSTEAFF
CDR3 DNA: TGTGCCAGCAGCCAAATCTCCGGACAGGACCTTAGCACTGAAGCTTTCTTT

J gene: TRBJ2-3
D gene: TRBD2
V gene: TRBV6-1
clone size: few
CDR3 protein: CASSSAGGQTSTDTQYF
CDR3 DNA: TGTGCCAGCAGTTCGGCGGGAGGCCAAACTAGCACAGATACGCAGTATTTT

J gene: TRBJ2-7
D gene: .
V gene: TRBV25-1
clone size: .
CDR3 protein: CASSVPGNSYEQYF
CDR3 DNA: TGTGCCAGCAGTGTACCGGGCAACTCCTACGAGCAGTACTTC

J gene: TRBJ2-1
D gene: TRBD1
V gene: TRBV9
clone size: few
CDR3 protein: CASSDSGTGEGWISSYNEQFF
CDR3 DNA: TGTGCCAGCAGCGACTCCGGGACAGGGGAAGGTTGGATCAGCTCCTACAATGAGCAGTTCTTC

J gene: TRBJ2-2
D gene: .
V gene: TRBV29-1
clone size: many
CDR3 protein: CSARVKGTGELFF
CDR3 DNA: TGCAGCGCCAGGGTGAAGGGCACCGGGGAGCTGTTTTTT

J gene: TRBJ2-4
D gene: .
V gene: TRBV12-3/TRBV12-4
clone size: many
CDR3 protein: CASSLGGSQVNIQYF
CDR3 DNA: TGTGCCAGCAGTTTGGGAGGTTCACAGGTTAACATTCAGTACTTC

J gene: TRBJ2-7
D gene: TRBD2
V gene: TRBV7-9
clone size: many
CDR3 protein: CASRLLAGENEQYF
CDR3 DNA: TGTGCCAGCAGGCTTCTAGCGGGAGAAAACGAGCAGTACTTC

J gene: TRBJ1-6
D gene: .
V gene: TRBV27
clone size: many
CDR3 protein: CASSLEGSYNSPLHF
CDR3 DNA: TGTGCCAGCAGTTTAGAGGGATCCTATAATTCACCCCTCCACTTT

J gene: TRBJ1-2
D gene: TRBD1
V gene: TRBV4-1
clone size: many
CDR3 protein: CASSQSPGQGVNYGYTF
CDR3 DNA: TGCGCCAGCAGCCAGTCTCCGGGACAGGGGGTTAACTATGGCTACACCTTC

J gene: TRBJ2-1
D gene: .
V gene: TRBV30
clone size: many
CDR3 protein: CAWSPNGRGPYNEQFF
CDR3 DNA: TGTGCCTGGAGTCCCAACGGCAGGGGTCCCTACAATGAGCAGTTCTTC

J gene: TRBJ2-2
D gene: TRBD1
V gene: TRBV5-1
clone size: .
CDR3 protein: CASSVRDRGAGELFF
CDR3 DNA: TGCGCCAGCAGCGTCCGGGACAGGGGGGCCGGGGAGCTGTTTTTT

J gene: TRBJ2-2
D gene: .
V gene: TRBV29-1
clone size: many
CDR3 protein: CSVEEGRSTGELFF
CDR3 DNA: TGCAGCGTTGAGGAGGGGCGTAGCACCGGGGAGCTGTTTTTT

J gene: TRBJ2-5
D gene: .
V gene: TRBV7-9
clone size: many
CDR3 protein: CASSSTTKTQYF
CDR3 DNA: TGTGCCAGCAGCTCCACGACGAAGACCCAGTACTTC

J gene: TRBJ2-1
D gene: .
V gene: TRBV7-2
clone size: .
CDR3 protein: CASTMGLYNEQFF
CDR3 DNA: TGTGCCAGCACTATGGGCCTTTACAATGAGCAGTTCTTC

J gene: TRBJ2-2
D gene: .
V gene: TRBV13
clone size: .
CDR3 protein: CASRSRGQNTGELFF
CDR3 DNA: TGTGCCAGCAGATCTAGGGGTCAGAACACCGGGGAGCTGTTTTTT

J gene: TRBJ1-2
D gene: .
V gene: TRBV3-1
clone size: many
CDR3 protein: CASSHFGSANRYTF
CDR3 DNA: TGTGCCAGCAGCCACTTCGGGAGTGCGAATCGCTACACCTTC

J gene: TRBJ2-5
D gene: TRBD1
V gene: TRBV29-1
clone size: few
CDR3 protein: CSVEDNRGFGKETQYF
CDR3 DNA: TGCAGCGTTGAAGATAACAGGGGATTCGGGAAAGAGACCCAGTACTTC

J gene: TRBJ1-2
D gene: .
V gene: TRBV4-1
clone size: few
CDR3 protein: CASSQDVGPRGYTF
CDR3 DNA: TGCGCCAGCAGCCAAGATGTCGGGCCGAGAGGCTACACCTTC

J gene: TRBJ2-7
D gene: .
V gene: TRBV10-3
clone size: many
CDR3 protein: CAISEEGHSYEQYF
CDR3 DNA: TGTGCCATCAGTGAGGAGGGGCACTCCTACGAGCAGTACTTC

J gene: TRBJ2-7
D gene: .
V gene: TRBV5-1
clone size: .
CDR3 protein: CASSLDTGVYEQYF
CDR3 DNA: TGCGCCAGCAGCTTGGATACGGGAGTGTACGAGCAGTACTTC

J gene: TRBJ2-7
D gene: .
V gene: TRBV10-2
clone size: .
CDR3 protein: CATIDVAGNLYEQYF
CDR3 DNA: TGCGCCACCATAGACGTAGCCGGAAACCTTTACGAGCAGTACTTC